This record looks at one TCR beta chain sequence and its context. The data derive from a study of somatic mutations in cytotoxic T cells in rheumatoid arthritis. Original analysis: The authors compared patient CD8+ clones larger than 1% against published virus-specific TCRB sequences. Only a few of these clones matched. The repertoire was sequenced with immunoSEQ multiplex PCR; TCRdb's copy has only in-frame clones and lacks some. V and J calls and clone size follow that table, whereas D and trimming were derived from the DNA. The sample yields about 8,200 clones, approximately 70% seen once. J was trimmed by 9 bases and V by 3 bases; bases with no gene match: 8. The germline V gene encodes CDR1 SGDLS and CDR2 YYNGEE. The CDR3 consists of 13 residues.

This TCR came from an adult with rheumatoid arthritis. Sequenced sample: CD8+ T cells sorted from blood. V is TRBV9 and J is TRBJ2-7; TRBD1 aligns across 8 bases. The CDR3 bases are TGTGCCAGCAGCGAAGGACAGGGAGGTGTGCAGTACTTC. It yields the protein CASSEGQGGVQYF.